Listed below are T cell receptor beta chains from one sample, sequenced in a study of PD-1 blockade in classical Hodgkin lymphoma. Sequencing used immunoSEQ multiplex PCR; TCRdb keeps in-frame clones, though not all of them. This table holds 25,000 or so clones, around 80% found once. Sequenced material: CD4+ T cells from blood, taken at baseline. The receptors shown here come from a human donor with classical Hodgkin lymphoma. CDR3s include the opening cysteine and the closing phenylalanine or tryptophan. A D gene is named only where the DNA matches it firmly. The listing skips clone size in some rows; elsewhere it reads once, few, many or a size class.

>TRBJ1-4|TRBD1|TRBV7-2|NA
TGTGCCAGCAGCTTAGGAAGGCAGGGGGTTCCGGAAAAACTGTTTTTT
CASSLGRQGVPEKLFF
>TRBJ1-1|NA|TRBV6-5|NA
TGTGCCAGCAGTTACTCGGGGACGAACACTGAAGCTTTCTTT
CASSYSGTNTEAFF
>TRBJ1-4|NA|TRBV4-2|NA
TGTGCCAACCAGGGATCAGCAAATGAAAAACTGTTTTTT
CANQGSANEKLFF
>TRBJ2-7|NA|TRBV7-9|NA
TGTGCCAGCAGCTTACGGCAGGCGATCTACGAGCAGTACTTC
CASSLRQAIYEQYF
>TRBJ1-5|NA|TRBV5-1|few
TGCGCCAGCAGCTTGACAGGGAATCAGCCCCAGCATTTT
CASSLTGNQPQHF
>TRBJ2-3|NA|TRBV6-6|NA
TGTGCCAGCAGTTACCCGGGGGACCGAGATACGCAGTATTTT
CASSYPGDRDTQYF
>TRBJ1-2|TRBD1|TRBV6-6|once
TGTGCCAGCGGGGACCGGGACAGGGATGGCTACACCTTC
CASGDRDRDGYTF
>TRBJ1-1|TRBD1|TRBV28|NA
TGTGCCAGCAGTTTCTGGGACAGGGGATGGACTGAAGCTTTCTTT
CASSFWDRGWTEAFF
>TRBJ2-7|TRBD1|TRBV6-6|NA
TGTGCCAGCAGCCACCGGGACAGGTTAAGTTTC
CASSHRDRLSF
>TRBJ1-1|NA|TRBV7-8|NA
TGTGCCGCCTACAGGGTGAGCACTGAAGCTTTCTTT
CAAYRVSTEAFF
>TRBJ2-7|NA|TRBV19|NA
TGTGCCAGTAGTCCAACCGGGCCCACCTACGAGCAGTACTTC
CASSPTGPTYEQYF
>TRBJ2-2|NA|TRBV5-4|NA
TGTGCCAGCAGCCGGGAATCGAACACCGGGGAGCTGTTTTTT
CASSRESNTGELFF
>TRBJ1-1|NA|TRBV6-5|NA
TGTGCCAGCAGCCTCGGGATGAACACTGAAGCTTTCTTT
CASSLGMNTEAFF
>TRBJ1-5|TRBD1|TRBV9|NA
TGTGCCAGCAGCCCTCAGACAGGGGGTCAGCCCCAGCATTTT
CASSPQTGGQPQHF
>TRBJ1-5|NA|TRBV7-2|NA
TGTGCCAGCAGCTTAGTCAGGGACCAGCCCCAGCATTTT
CASSLVRDQPQHF
>TRBJ2-1|TRBD1|TRBV28|NA
TGTGCCAGCAGGGGGACAGCACTAACTAAGCAGTTCTTC
CASRGTALTKQFF
>TRBJ1-4|NA|TRBV6-5|NA
TGTGCCAGCAGCCGACCGTCCGAGGAAAAACTGTTTTTT
CASSRPSEEKLFF
>TRBJ2-7|TRBD2|TRBV7-2|NA
TGTGCCAGCAGCGCCGGGGGGGCCGGAAACTACGAGCAGTACTTC
CASSAGGAGNYEQYF
>TRBJ2-7|TRBD1|TRBV7-8|NA
TGTGCCAGCAGCTTGACCGGGACAGGGTCCCACGAGCAGTACTTC
CASSLTGTGSHEQYF
>TRBJ1-1|NA|TRBV30|NA
TGTGCCTGGAGTCCCGAACATGGGGGGGTGAACACTGAAGCTTTCTTT
CAWSPEHGGVNTEAFF
>TRBJ2-7|NA|TRBV4-2|NA
TGTGCCAGCAGCCAAGTCGTAGCCCCCTACGAGCAGTACTTC
CASSQVVAPYEQYF
>TRBJ2-3|TRBD2|TRBV5-1|NA
TGCGCCAGCAGCTCCCGACTAGCGGGGGGAGATACGCAGTATTTT
CASSSRLAGGDTQYF
>TRBJ1-4|NA|TRBV7-8|NA
TGTGCCAGCAGCTTCAACAGGGTCCGGGTTAGTGAAAAACTGTTTTTT
CASSFNRVRVSEKLFF
>TRBJ1-2|NA|TRBV7-9|NA
TGTGCCAGCAGCTTAGCAAGTCAGGGGCCCTCTAGCTACACCTTC
CASSLASQGPSSYTF
>TRBJ1-1|NA|TRBV6-1|NA
TGTGCCAGCAGTGAAGCGAGCTGGAACACTGAAGCTTTCTTT
CASSEASWNTEAFF
>TRBJ1-4|NA|TRBV4-3|NA
TGCGCCAGCAGCCTGAGGCCCGCCGGTGAAAAACTGTTTTTT
CASSLRPAGEKLFF
>TRBJ1-4|NA|TRBV11-2|few
TGTGCCAGCAGCCTACGTCAGGGTTGGGTCCCTAATGAAAAACTGTTTTTT
CASSLRQGWVPNEKLFF
>TRBJ2-5|NA|TRBV14|NA
TGTGCCAGCAGCCTCCTCCAGGTCTCTCAGGAGACCCAGTACTTC
CASSLLQVSQETQYF
>TRBJ2-5|NA|TRBV9|NA
TGTGCCAGCAGCGTAGGGCTAGACCAAGAGACCCAGTACTTC
CASSVGLDQETQYF
>TRBJ2-1|NA|TRBV7-3|NA
TGTGCCAGCAGCCCTACCCGCTACAATGAGCAGTTCTTC
CASSPTRYNEQFF
>TRBJ1-4|NA|TRBV5-4|few
TGTGCCAGCAGCTTGGCGGGGGTGAGCGAAAAACTGTTTTTT
CASSLAGVSEKLFF
>TRBJ2-1|NA|TRBV7-9|NA
TGTGCCAGCAGCTTAGGAGCGGGCGGTGGTAATGAGCAGTTCTTC
CASSLGAGGGNEQFF
>TRBJ2-1|TRBD2|TRBV7-8|NA
TGTGCCAGCAGCTTAGTCGGCCCTGGCGGGGGGTGGGGTGAGCAGTTCTTC
CASSLVGPGGGWGEQFF
>TRBJ1-2|NA|TRBV28|NA
TGTGCCAGCAGTTTAGGGGCGAACTATGGCTACACCTTC
CASSLGANYGYTF
>TRBJ2-7|TRBD2|TRBV11-2|NA
TGTGCCAGCAGCGTTTTAGCGGGCGGCTCCTACGAGCAGTACTTC
CASSVLAGGSYEQYF
>TRBJ2-3|NA|TRBV7-2|once
TGTGCCAGCAGTTTTGGGGTGAGCACAGATACGCAGTATTTT
CASSFGVSTDTQYF
>TRBJ2-7|NA|TRBV19|NA
TGTGCCAGTAGTATAGGGGCCGGGCACTCCTACGAGCAGTACTTC
CASSIGAGHSYEQYF
>TRBJ2-7|NA|TRBV7-9|NA
TGTGCCAGCAGCTCCTCAGGGGGGACAGAATACGAGCAGTACTTC
CASSSSGGTEYEQYF
>TRBJ2-3|NA|TRBV9|NA
TGTGCCAGCAGCGGAGCGGGTGGCACAGATACGCAGTATTTT
CASSGAGGTDTQYF
>TRBJ2-5|TRBD2|TRBV7-2|NA
TGTGCCAGCAGCATACAGCGGGGCCAAGAGACCCAGTACTTC
CASSIQRGQETQYF
>TRBJ2-1|TRBD2|TRBV27|once
TGTGCCAGCAGTTCGTGGACTAGCGGGGGTACTTTCAGCTCCTACAATGAGCAGTTCTTC
CASSSWTSGGTFSSYNEQFF
>TRBJ1-1|NA|TRBV5-1|once
TGCGCCAGCAGCATATTGGGTGACACTGAAGCTTTCTTT
CASSILGDTEAFF
>TRBJ1-1|TRBD1|TRBV18|NA
TGTGCCAGCTCACCCGCGGACAGGGGAAGTGCTGAAGCTTTCTTT
CASSPADRGSAEAFF
>TRBJ2-5|NA|TRBV9|NA
TGTGCCAGCAGCCCCCGGACAGTTCAAGAGACCCAGTACTTC
CASSPRTVQETQYF
>TRBJ1-3|NA|TRBV6-4|NA
TGTGCCAGGGTCTCTGGAAACACCATATATTTT
CARVSGNTIYF
>TRBJ2-5|TRBD2|TRBV4-3|NA
TGCGCCAGCAGCCAAGATATGCCCGAAGCGGGGGGGCCGAGGGAGGAGACCCAGTACTTC
CASSQDMPEAGGPREETQYF
>TRBJ1-6|NA|TRBV2|NA
TGTGCCAGCAGGAACGACAGAAGCTCCTATAATTCACCCCTCCACTTT
CASRNDRSSYNSPLHF
>TRBJ2-3|NA|TRBV10-3|NA
TGTGCCATCAGTGGGGACCGCCGGGACTTTAGCACAGATACGCAGTATTTT
CAISGDRRDFSTDTQYF
>TRBJ2-3|TRBD1|TRBV7-9|NA
TGTGCCAGCAGCTTATCCCCCTACAGGGGGCGTATAGATACGCAGTATTTT
CASSLSPYRGRIDTQYF
>TRBJ1-2|NA|TRBV20-1|NA
TGCAGTGCTAGAATAGCCGGTGGCTACACCTTC
CSARIAGGYTF
>TRBJ2-3|TRBD2|TRBV23-1|once
TGCGCCAGCAGTCAATGGACTAGCGGGGGGGCCCCTAGCACAGATACGCAGTATTTT
CASSQWTSGGAPSTDTQYF
>TRBJ1-1|NA|TRBV11-3|NA
TGTGCCAGCAGCTTAGGAGGCGACTCTGGTGAAGCTTTCTTT
CASSLGGDSGEAFF
>TRBJ2-5|NA|TRBV7-9|NA
TGTGCCAGCAGCTTAATAGGGTTAGGGGAGACCCAGTACTTC
CASSLIGLGETQYF